Sequencing of this T cell receptor beta chain was carried out in a study of spatial heterogeneity in lung cancer. Documented time point: sample taken at primary tumor resection. Unsorted whole RNA of tumor, nontumor lung or frozen PBMC was sequenced. Untreated early-stage non-small cell lung cancer patients, 72 in total, were the donors. Whole-study findings and limits: Relative to follow-up, resection was when ubiquitous expanded tumor TCRs appeared more in blood.

TCRdb used MiXCR to reprocess the 5' RACE reads, holding one entry per CDR3 protein. The repertoire holds roughly 5,400 distinct CDR3 sequences, with 30% to 35% as singletons. Germline CDR1 SQVTM, CDR2 ANQGSEA. CDR3 length: 12 residues. The V and J ends lost 6 bases and 1 base respectively, with 9 bases between them. In regard to this clonotype: Its antigen is undetermined. As an off-target read in a library built for alpha chains, this beta chain has a frequency of little significance.

Source: PBMCs, taken at surgery. This clonotype originated in a female donor with early-stage non-small cell lung cancer. The chain carries TRBV29-1 and TRBJ2-5; D perhaps matches TRBD1 (6 bases). CDR3 nucleotide sequence: TGCAGCGTAGCGGACAGCCAAGAGACCCAGTACTTC. Amino acids: CSVADSQETQYF.